The rows below give T cell receptor beta chains drawn from one sample of a study of cytomegalovirus exposure and HLA in healthy donors. The data were produced by immunoSEQ multiplex PCR, yet TCRdb's version contains in-frame clones alone and is incomplete. Of about 91,000 clones in the sample, about two thirds are singletons; the top ten hold about 1.2%. Sequencing was performed on PBMCs. The receptors derive from a female donor in good health and CMV-seronegative. The CDR3 runs from the conserved cysteine through the conserved F or W. D genes are given only for firm matches. Expanded clones are given a class, and other clones once, few, many or no size at all.

J	size	V	D	DNA	CDR3
TRBJ1-5	NA	TRBV2	NA	TGTGCCAGCAACTTCCAGGGTTATGGCCAGCCCCAGCATTTT	CASNFQGYGQPQHF
TRBJ1-1	once	TRBV18	TRBD1	TGTGCCAGCTCCCCGAGGGACAGGCAGAACACTGAAGCTTTCTTT	CASSPRDRQNTEAFF
TRBJ2-1	NA	TRBV7-6	NA	TGTGCCAGCAGCTTATCGCCCCGGGGAGACAATGAGCAGTTCTTC	CASSLSPRGDNEQFF
TRBJ2-3	NA	TRBV7-2	NA	TGTGCCAGCAGCTTAGTACAGACAGCGAGGGATACGCAGTATTTT	CASSLVQTARDTQYF
TRBJ1-5	few	TRBV28	NA	TGTGCCAGCAGCCAGACCTTTGGCGGGGGGGATCAGCCCCAGCATTTT	CASSQTFGGGDQPQHF
TRBJ2-4	NA	TRBV19	NA	TGTGCCAGTAGTATAGGTCCGCAGCGAGGGGGCAAAAACATTCAGTACTTC	CASSIGPQRGGKNIQYF
TRBJ2-6	NA	TRBV28	NA	TGTGCCAGCACCGGAGGGGGGACAGTTTCTGGGGCCAACGTCCTGACTTTC	CASTGGGTVSGANVLTF
TRBJ2-7	NA	TRBV4-2	TRBD2	TGTGCCAGCAGCCTAGCGGGAGGGGTGGGAGAGCAGTACTTC	CASSLAGGVGEQYF
TRBJ2-3	few	TRBV9	TRBD2	TGTGCCAGCAGCGTAGCGGCGGGAGGTACAGATACGCAGTATTTT	CASSVAAGGTDTQYF
TRBJ2-1	NA	TRBV11-3	NA	TGTGCCAGCAGCTTTAGCATCAATGAGCAGTTCTTC	CASSFSINEQFF
TRBJ1-4	few	TRBV5-1	NA	TGCGCCAGCAGCTTACTAGGGGGAGACGGTGAAAAACTGTTTTTT	CASSLLGGDGEKLFF
TRBJ1-6	NA	TRBV27	NA	TGTGCCAGCAGTTTATTGGGGGGGCCCCTCCACTTT	CASSLLGGPLHF
TRBJ2-6	NA	TRBV4-3	NA	TGCGCCAGCAGCCAAGTAACAGGTTCTGGGGCCAACGTCCTGACTTTC	CASSQVTGSGANVLTF
TRBJ2-5	once	TRBV6-1	TRBD1	TGTGCCAGCAGTGAAGTTGGGACAGGGGGCGGAGAGACCCAGTACTTC	CASSEVGTGGGETQYF
TRBJ1-1	NA	TRBV12-5	TRBD1	TGTGCTAGTGGGTCCGGGACAGTATCCATGAACACTGAAGCTTTCTTT	CASGSGTVSMNTEAFF
TRBJ2-7	NA	TRBV5-4	TRBD1	TGTGCCAGCAGCTTGGAAAGGACAGGGGGTTCCTACGAGCAGTACTTC	CASSLERTGGSYEQYF